This entry describes one T cell receptor beta chain. No antigen is known for it. Base qualities were left out, and no much larger clone turns up one base away. This sample was taken from a study of shared clonotypes between healthy human individuals (dated by TCRdb to about 2020). For the study in its entirety: A couple of women and a few men aged 18 to 49 years were included in the cohort. For each donor, CD4 naive and CD4 memory were each run on three plates, CD8 naive on two plates, and CD8 memory on one plate. The study deeply sequenced blood TCR repertoires of several healthy adults to estimate repertoire size and the extent of clonotype sharing between individuals. Libraries were prepared and TCR repertoires were sequenced by different laboratories using diverse techniques, in order to increase sequencing depth and limit assay-specific biases. Leukapheresis yielded between about 0.94 and 9 billion PBMCs per donor. Summary of the overall study and its limitations: Sampling was restricted to blood, and TCR repertoires in tissue are likely to differ from TCR repertoires in blood. Higher generation probabilities were observed for clonotypes shared by all four sorted-subset donors than for non-shared clonotypes. Rarefaction of sorted-subset datasets indicated incomplete sequencing despite the large sequencing depth. Estimated clonotype richness was generally larger for naive than for memory subsets. Based on pairwise subsampling, the degree of clonotype sharing among donors was expected to be affected by sequencing depth. About 4.5% of naive CD4, 3% to 4% of naive CD8, about 2.5% of memory CD4, and more than 0.35% of memory CD8 clonotypes were shared across several donors. The genetic and exposure-history diversity represented was limited by the small number of donors.

V was cut back by 2 bases and J by 10 bases, leaving a gap of 12 bases between them. From cysteine to phenylalanine, the CDR3 is 12 amino acids long. This entry keeps only the CDR3 DNA: 36 bases, framed from base 1. The germline V gene sets CDR1 to SGHDN and CDR2 to FVKESK. TCR CDR3 regions were amplified from genomic DNA by multiplex PCR using the deep immunoSEQ assay. Genomic DNA extracted from each cell subset was distributed evenly over all wells of several immunoSEQ 96-well plates, and each plate served as one replicate. Each replicate PCR for sorted subsets received approximately 220 ng genomic DNA, equal to some 32,000 T cell genomes. Purified libraries were measured with a Qubit 3.0 fluorometer, size-checked on a Bioanalyzer 2100, and measured again with the KAPA Library Quantification kit. Every immunoSEQ 96-well plate was sequenced on a dedicated single-read 150-cycle Illumina NextSeq 550 flow cell. From the authors' description of their analysis: Because the immunoSEQ output included only junctional sequences and no quality scores, the filtering could not be the same as the filtering used for full-length reads. To assign V/J genes and CDR3, sequences were annotated against IMGT germline references using PyIR, a Python wrapper for IgBLAST v1.9. Reads were filtered out if the reads had weak V/J assignments (E-value above 1e-6), no CDR3, stop codons, out-of-frame junctions, or ambiguous translated residues. V3J clonotypes were defined by identical inferred V gene, J gene, and CDR3 amino acid sequence. To compute the percentage overlap between repertoires, the number of shared unique clonotypes was divided by the size of the smaller repertoire. RTK rarefaction, the Chao1 estimator, and Recon v2.1 estimates of unobserved clonotypes were used to assess repertoire richness. For all TCRbeta clonotypes obtained by the gDNA method from several donors, generation probabilities were computed with OLGA. TCRdb holds this immuneACCESS table with in-frame rearrangements only. Some clones are missing; in checked studies, unresolved V genes explain under half, and the rest has no known cause. V and J calls and clone size come straight from that table; D and trimming were deduced from the DNA. This sample has hundreds of thousands of clones in its table, and around 97% of those were observed once. The ten largest clonotypes hold approximately 0.057% of the sample.

Healthy HIV-negative adults with no recently reported acute infections or vaccinations were included as donors. Every donor was a Caucasian adult residing in Nashville, Tennessee, USA. CD4+ T cells were enriched by magnetic negative selection, after which naive cells were positively selected on CD45RA and the negative fraction was taken as the memory subset. Blood was collected by leukapheresis, and PBMCs were isolated by Ficoll-Histopaque density gradient centrifugation and then cryopreserved in liquid nitrogen vapor phase. Analytical flow cytometry was used to check the purity and quantity of each magnetically sorted T cell population. Genomic DNA was isolated from every sorted fraction and measured by UV absorbance on a Nanodrop 2000c.

The sequenced sample consisted of naive CD4+ T cells sorted from blood. This specimen's cell subset or site label, per the study, means: CD45RA+ positively selected. The receptor was derived from a woman aged 25 to 39 in good health. The sequence is built from TRBV14 and TRBJ2-7, with TRBD1 as a weak D call on 5 bases. The CDR3 in this case is CASSQTDIAQYF. In nucleotides, the sequence is TGTGCCAGCAGCCAAACGGACATAGCTCAGTACTTC.